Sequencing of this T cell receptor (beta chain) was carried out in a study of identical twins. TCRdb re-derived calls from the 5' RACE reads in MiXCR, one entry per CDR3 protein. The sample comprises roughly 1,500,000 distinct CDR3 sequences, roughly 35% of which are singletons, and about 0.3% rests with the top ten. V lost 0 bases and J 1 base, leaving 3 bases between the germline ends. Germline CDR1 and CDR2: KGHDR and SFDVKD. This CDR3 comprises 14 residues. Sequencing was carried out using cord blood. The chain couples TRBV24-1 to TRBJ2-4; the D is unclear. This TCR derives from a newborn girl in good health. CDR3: CATSDLPAKNIQYF. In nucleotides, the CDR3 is TGTGCCACCAGTGATTTGCCTGCCAAAAACATTCAGTACTTC.